This is a list of T cell receptor beta chains from one sample in a study of technical replicates of blood from a handful of donors. The table came from immunoSEQ multiplex PCR; TCRdb's copy has only in-frame clones and leaves some out. The sample records 65,000 to 90,000 clones, about 86% being singletons. Sequencing was performed on PBMCs. The receptors come from a human donor in good health. Some clones in this sample may be carry-over from other donors' samples. Both conserved end residues are part of each CDR3. The D gene is left open where the match is weak. Size tells how often a clone was seen (once, few, many) or the class of an expanded clone, and some rows leave it out.

TGTGCCAGTAGTATCTTGGAGGGTGAAGCTTTCTTT	CASSILEGEAFF	TRBV19	TRBJ1-1	.	.
TGTGCCAGCAGCCGTCTAGGCACTGAAGCTTTCTTT	CASSRLGTEAFF	TRBV14	TRBJ1-1	.	.
TGTGCCAGCAGTAGGGATCCGGGACAGGGTGCCGAGCAGTACTTC	CASSRDPGQGAEQYF	TRBV6-5	TRBJ2-7	.	TRBD1
TGTGCCAGCAGTTTTTTGGGGGCAGATCAGCCCCAGCATTTT	CASSFLGADQPQHF	TRBV27	TRBJ1-5	.	.
TGTGCCAGCAGTGAAAACGGGAGGGCCAAAGATACGCAGTATTTT	CASSENGRAKDTQYF	TRBV6-1	TRBJ2-3	.	TRBD2
TGTGCCAGGGGGACAGGGGACGAGCAGTACTTC	CARGTGDEQYF	TRBV2	TRBJ2-7	.	TRBD1
TGTGCCAGCAGCCAACCTCTAGCTTGGGAGACCCAGTACTTC	CASSQPLAWETQYF	TRBV4-2	TRBJ2-5	few	.
TGTGCCTGGAGTGTAATATACAATGAGCAGTTCTTC	CAWSVIYNEQFF	TRBV30	TRBJ2-1	.	.
TGTGCCAGCAGCTTAACGGGGGACGCCTATACGCAGTATTTT	CASSLTGDAYTQYF	TRBV7-9	TRBJ2-3	.	.
TGTGCCAGTAGTATCAAACCCTCAGCTGGGGCCAACGTCCTGACTTTC	CASSIKPSAGANVLTF	TRBV19	TRBJ2-6	.	.
TGTGCCAGCAGCCTAAATCGAGGGAACACTGAAGCTTTCTTT	CASSLNRGNTEAFF	TRBV6-6	TRBJ1-1	.	.
TGTGCCAGAAGCTTGGACCAGGGCGGATCTGGGGCCAACGTCCTGACTTTC	CARSLDQGGSGANVLTF	TRBV5-3	TRBJ2-6	once	.
TGTGCCAGCAGTGAACGTCGCAATCAGCCCCAGCATTTT	CASSERRNQPQHF	TRBV6-1	TRBJ1-5	.	.
TGTGCCAGCAGCCAAGTTAGGACTAGCGGGGGGGCCGGTGAGACACAGTACTTC	CASSQVRTSGGAGETQYF	TRBV4-2	TRBJ2-5	.	TRBD2
TGCGCCAGCACGAATGTGACAGGAGTCACCGGGGAGCTGTTTTTT	CASTNVTGVTGELFF	TRBV5-1	TRBJ2-2	.	.
TGTGCCATCACTCAGGGAACCGGGGAGCTGTTTTTT	CAITQGTGELFF	TRBV10-3	TRBJ2-2	few	.
TGTACCAGCAGTGTGAGGGGGATCCATGAAAAACTGTTTTTT	CTSSVRGIHEKLFF	TRBV6-1	TRBJ1-4	.	.
TGTGCCAGCAGCTCCCGACAGACCTATAGCAATCAGCCCCAGCATTTT	CASSSRQTYSNQPQHF	TRBV4-2	TRBJ1-5	.	.
TGTGCCAGCAGCGTCGGGACAGGGTATGAAAAACTGTTTTTT	CASSVGTGYEKLFF	TRBV4-2	TRBJ1-4	.	TRBD1
TGTGCCAGCAGCCCAGCCCCAGCGGGGGGGAAAGAGACCCAGTACTTC	CASSPAPAGGKETQYF	TRBV7-9	TRBJ2-5	.	TRBD2
TGCAGCGTTCTCACGCGGTACCAAGAGACCCAGTACTTC	CSVLTRYQETQYF	TRBV29-1	TRBJ2-5	.	.
TGTGCCAGCAGCTTAGACAGTTCAACAGTGCCCACGACAGGGTATCGCCAGCCCCAGCATTTT	CASSLDSSTVPTTGYRQPQHF	TRBV13	TRBJ1-5	.	TRBD1
TGTGCCAGCAGTCCCCTATCTACCTCGGGGCAGCCCCAGCATTTT	CASSPLSTSGQPQHF	TRBV6-1	TRBJ1-5	few	.
TGCAGCGTGGGCCGGGACAGGGGCCAGCCCCAGCATTTT	CSVGRDRGQPQHF	TRBV29-1	TRBJ1-5	few	TRBD1
TGTGCCAGCAGCTTGATGGCCAGCGGGGGGGCGGGAGATACGCAGTATTTT	CASSLMASGGAGDTQYF	TRBV7-2	TRBJ2-3	once	TRBD2
TGTGCCAGCAGCGACTCCTCACCCACAGGGGGTATCTATGGCTACACCTTC	CASSDSSPTGGIYGYTF	TRBV7-9	TRBJ1-2	many	TRBD1
TGCGCCAGCAGCATGAGGACAGGGGAACCCCAAGAGACCCAGTACTTC	CASSMRTGEPQETQYF	TRBV5-1	TRBJ2-5	.	TRBD1
TGTGCCAGCAGGTGGTCTGGAGGGGCCTACAATGAGCAGTTCTTC	CASRWSGGAYNEQFF	TRBV2	TRBJ2-1	.	.
TGTGCCAGCAGCCCAGGGGTCCAGTCCTATGGCTACACCTTC	CASSPGVQSYGYTF	TRBV28	TRBJ1-2	.	.
TGTGCCAGCAGTCACGGGGGGCAGTTAGCTAACTATGGCTACACCTTC	CASSHGGQLANYGYTF	TRBV6-6	TRBJ1-2	.	.
TGTGCCATCAGCCCGGGACTAGCGGAGAAGACCCAGTACTTC	CAISPGLAEKTQYF	TRBV10-3	TRBJ2-5	.	TRBD2
TGTGCCAGCAGCCAGTGGGGGCTCGAGACCCAGTACTTC	CASSQWGLETQYF	TRBV7-2	TRBJ2-5	once	.
TGTGCCAGCAGTTTTTTGGCTGAGAACACTGAAGCTTTCTTT	CASSFLAENTEAFF	TRBV27	TRBJ1-1	.	.
TGCGCCAGCAGCTTAGCGGAGACCTCTGGAAACACCATATATTTT	CASSLAETSGNTIYF	TRBV5-1	TRBJ1-3	once	.
TGTGCCAGCAGGCGCGGGGGCGGGCGGGGCACAGATACGCAGTATTTT	CASRRGGGRGTDTQYF	TRBV5-6	TRBJ2-3	.	.
TGTGCCAGCAGCCAAGCCTGGGGGGGTAGCGGGAGGCTCGAGCAGTACTTC	CASSQAWGGSGRLEQYF	TRBV14	TRBJ2-7	.	TRBD2
TGTGCCAGCAGCTTGCCCGGACAGACTAACTATGGCTACACCTTC	CASSLPGQTNYGYTF	TRBV5-5	TRBJ1-2	.	.
TGTGCCAGCATGGGGCAGGGTGATTCACCCCTCCACTTT	CASMGQGDSPLHF	TRBV2	TRBJ1-6	.	.
TGTGCCAGCAGCGGGGAGCGGGATGATCAGCCCCAGCATTTT	CASSGERDDQPQHF	TRBV9	TRBJ1-5	once	.
TGTGCCAGCAGCAACAATTTTTCGCGGGGGTACACTGAAGCTTTCTTT	CASSNNFSRGYTEAFF	TRBV21-1	TRBJ1-1	.	.
TGTGCCAGCAGCTTTAGGGACAGCAATGAAAAACTGTTTTTT	CASSFRDSNEKLFF	TRBV5-6	TRBJ1-4	.	TRBD1
TGTGCCAGCTCGATGGAGAGAAATCAGCCCCAGCATTTT	CASSMERNQPQHF	TRBV7-2	TRBJ1-5	once	.
TGTGCCAGCAGCTTGGCAGGCCGGGAGACCCAGTACTTC	CASSLAGRETQYF	TRBV5-8	TRBJ2-5	.	.
TGTGCCAGCTGGGACAGGGGGGGCAATCAGCCCCAGCATTTT	CASWDRGGNQPQHF	TRBV6-1	TRBJ1-5	.	TRBD1
TGTGCCAGCAGCCCGACAGGGGATGTCTATGGCTACACCTTC	CASSPTGDVYGYTF	TRBV9	TRBJ1-2	.	TRBD1